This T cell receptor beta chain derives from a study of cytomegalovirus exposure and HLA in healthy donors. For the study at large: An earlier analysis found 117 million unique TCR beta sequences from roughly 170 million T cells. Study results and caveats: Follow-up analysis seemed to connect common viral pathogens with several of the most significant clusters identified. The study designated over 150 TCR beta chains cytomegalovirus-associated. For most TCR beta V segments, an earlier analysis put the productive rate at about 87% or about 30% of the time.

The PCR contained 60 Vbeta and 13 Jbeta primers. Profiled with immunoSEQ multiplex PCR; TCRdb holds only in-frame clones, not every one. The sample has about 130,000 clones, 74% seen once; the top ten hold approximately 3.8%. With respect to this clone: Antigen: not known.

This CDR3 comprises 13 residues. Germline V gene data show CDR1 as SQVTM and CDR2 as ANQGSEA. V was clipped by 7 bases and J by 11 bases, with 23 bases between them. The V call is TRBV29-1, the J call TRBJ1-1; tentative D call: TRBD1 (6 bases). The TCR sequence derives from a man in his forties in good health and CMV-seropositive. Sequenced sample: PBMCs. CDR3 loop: CSATRQAPVSAFF. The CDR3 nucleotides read TGCAGCGCTACCAGACAGGCCCCGGTGAGCGCTTTCTTT. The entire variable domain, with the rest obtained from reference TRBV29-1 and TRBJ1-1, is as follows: SAVISQKPSRDICQRGTSLTIQCQVDSQVTMMFWYRQQPGQSLTLIATANQGSEATYESGFVIDKFPISRPNLTFSTLTVSNMSPEDSSIYLCSATRQAPVSAFFGQGTRLTVV.